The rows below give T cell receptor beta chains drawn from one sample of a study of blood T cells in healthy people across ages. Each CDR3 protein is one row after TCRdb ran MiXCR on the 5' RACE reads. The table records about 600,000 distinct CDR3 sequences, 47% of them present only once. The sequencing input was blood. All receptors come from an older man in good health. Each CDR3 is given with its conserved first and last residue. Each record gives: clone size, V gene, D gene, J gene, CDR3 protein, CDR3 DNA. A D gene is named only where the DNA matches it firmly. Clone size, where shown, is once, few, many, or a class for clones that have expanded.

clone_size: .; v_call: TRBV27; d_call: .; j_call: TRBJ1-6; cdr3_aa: CASSQGGPPPLHF; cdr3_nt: TGTGCCAGCAGCCAAGGGGGACCGCCACCCCTCCACTTT
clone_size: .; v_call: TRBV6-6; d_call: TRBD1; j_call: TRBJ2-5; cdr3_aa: CASSFTGGTLRETQYF; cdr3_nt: TGTGCCAGCAGTTTCACAGGGGGGACCTTGAGAGAGACCCAGTACTTC
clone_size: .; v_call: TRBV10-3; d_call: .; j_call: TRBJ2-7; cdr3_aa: CAISEVGRTVDNEQYF; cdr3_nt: TGTGCCATCAGTGAGGTTGGGAGGACCGTGGACAATGAGCAGTACTTC
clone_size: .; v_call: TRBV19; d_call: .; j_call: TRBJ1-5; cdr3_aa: CASSIAGQRGNQPQHF; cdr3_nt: TGTGCCAGTAGTATAGCGGGGCAGAGGGGCAATCAGCCCCAGCATTTT
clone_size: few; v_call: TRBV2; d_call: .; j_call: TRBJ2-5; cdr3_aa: CASGYDLMKTQYF; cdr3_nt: TGTGCCAGCGGTTACGACCTAATGAAGACCCAGTACTTC
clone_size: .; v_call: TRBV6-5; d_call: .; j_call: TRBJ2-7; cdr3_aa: CASSYTHGGPTYEQYF; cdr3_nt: TGTGCCAGCAGTTACACCCACGGGGGGCCTACCTACGAGCAGTACTTC
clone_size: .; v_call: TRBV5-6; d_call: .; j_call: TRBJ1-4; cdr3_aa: CASSLRRLNEKLCF; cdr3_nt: TGTGCCAGCAGCTTAAGGCGGCTTAATGAAAAACTGTGTTTT
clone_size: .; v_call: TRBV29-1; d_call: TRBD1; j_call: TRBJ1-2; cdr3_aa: CSVVRDREGYTF; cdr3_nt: TGCAGCGTTGTCCGGGACAGGGAAGGCTACACCTTC
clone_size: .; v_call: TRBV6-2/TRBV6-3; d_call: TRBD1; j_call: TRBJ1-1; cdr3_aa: CASSPSGQGDTEAFF; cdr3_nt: TGTGCCAGCTCTCCCTCGGGACAGGGGGACACTGAAGCTTTCTTT
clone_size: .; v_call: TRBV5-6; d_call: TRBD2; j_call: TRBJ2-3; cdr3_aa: CASSLGAGVADTQYF; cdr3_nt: TGTGCCAGCAGCTTAGGAGCGGGAGTAGCCGATACGCAGTATTTT
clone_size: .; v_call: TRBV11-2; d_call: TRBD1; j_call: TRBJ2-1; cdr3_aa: CASSMGQGSWDEQFF; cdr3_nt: TGTGCCAGCAGCATGGGACAGGGAAGTTGGGATGAGCAGTTCTTC
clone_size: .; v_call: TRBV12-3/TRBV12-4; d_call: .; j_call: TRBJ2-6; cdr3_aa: CASSSGPSSGANVLTF; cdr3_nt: TGTGCCAGCAGTTCAGGCCCAAGCTCTGGGGCCAACGTCCTGACTTTC
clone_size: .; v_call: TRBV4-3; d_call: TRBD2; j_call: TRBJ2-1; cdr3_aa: CASSQRSGDRSYNEQFF; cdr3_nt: TGCGCCAGCAGCCAAAGAAGCGGGGATAGGTCCTACAATGAGCAGTTCTTC
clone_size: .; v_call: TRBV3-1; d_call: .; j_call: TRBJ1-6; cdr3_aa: CASSHPSSPLHF; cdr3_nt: TGTGCCAGCAGCCACCCGTCTTCACCCCTCCACTTT
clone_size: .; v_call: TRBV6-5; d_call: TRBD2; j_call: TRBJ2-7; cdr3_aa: CASSSRLAGGPSYTEQYF; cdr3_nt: TGTGCCAGCAGTTCCCGACTAGCGGGGGGGCCGTCCTACACTGAGCAGTACTTC
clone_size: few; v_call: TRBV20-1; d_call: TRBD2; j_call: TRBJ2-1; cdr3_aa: CSAAREASNEQFF; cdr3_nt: TGCAGTGCCGCGCGGGAGGCCAGCAATGAGCAGTTCTTC
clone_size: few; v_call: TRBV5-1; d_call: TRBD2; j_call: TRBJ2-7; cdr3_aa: CASSLALAGIPSYEQYF; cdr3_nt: TGCGCCAGCAGCTTGGCGCTAGCGGGGATACCCTCCTACGAGCAGTACTTC
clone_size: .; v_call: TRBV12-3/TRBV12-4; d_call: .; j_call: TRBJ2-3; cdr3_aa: CASSGQRAYTDTQYF; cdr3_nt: TGTGCCAGCAGTGGACAGAGAGCCTACACAGATACGCAGTATTTT
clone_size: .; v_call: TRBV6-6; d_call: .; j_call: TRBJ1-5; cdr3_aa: CATRRQGPQPQHF; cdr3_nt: TGTGCCACCCGGCGCCAGGGGCCTCAGCCCCAGCATTTT
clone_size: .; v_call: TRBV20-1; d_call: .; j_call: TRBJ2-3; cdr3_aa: CSAAGQPGDTQYF; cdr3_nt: TGCAGTGCTGCTGGACAGCCGGGGGATACGCAGTATTTT
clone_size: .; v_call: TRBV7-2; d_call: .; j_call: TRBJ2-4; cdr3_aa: CASSLGGAGGKNIQYF; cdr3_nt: TGTGCCAGCAGCCTGGGGGGAGCCGGAGGCAAAAACATTCAGTACTTC
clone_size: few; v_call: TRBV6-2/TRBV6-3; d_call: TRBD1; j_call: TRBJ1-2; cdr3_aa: CASSGTALPNYGYTF; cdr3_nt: TGTGCCAGCAGCGGGACAGCACTCCCTAACTATGGCTACACCTTC
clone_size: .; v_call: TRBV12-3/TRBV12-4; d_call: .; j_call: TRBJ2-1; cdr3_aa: CASSRYEQFF; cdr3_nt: TGTGCCAGCAGTCGCTATGAGCAGTTCTTC
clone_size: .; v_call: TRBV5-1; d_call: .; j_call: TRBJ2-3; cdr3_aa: CASWEAWATDTQYF; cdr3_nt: TGCGCCTCGTGGGAGGCCTGGGCGACAGATACGCAGTATTTT
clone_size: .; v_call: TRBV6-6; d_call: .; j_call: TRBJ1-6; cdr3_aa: CASISSGLLRAGSPLHF; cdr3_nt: TGTGCCAGCATTTCATCAGGACTCCTCAGGGCGGGGTCACCCCTCCACTTT
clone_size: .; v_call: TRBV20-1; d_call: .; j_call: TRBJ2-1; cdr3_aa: CSARSQVGNEQFF; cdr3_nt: TGCAGTGCTAGATCACAGGTGGGCAATGAGCAGTTCTTC
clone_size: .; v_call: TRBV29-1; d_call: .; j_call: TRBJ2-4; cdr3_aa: CSVYRGGAKNIQYF; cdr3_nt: TGCAGCGTTTACCGAGGGGGTGCCAAAAACATTCAGTACTTC
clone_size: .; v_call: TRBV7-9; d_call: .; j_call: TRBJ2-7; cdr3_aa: CASRSGGYSYEQYF; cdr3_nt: TGTGCCAGCCGCTCCGGCGGCTACTCCTACGAGCAGTACTTC
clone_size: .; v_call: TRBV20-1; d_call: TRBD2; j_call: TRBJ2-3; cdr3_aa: CSAPPGLAGVIDTQYF; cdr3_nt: TGCAGTGCGCCTCCGGGACTAGCGGGAGTTATAGATACGCAGTATTTT
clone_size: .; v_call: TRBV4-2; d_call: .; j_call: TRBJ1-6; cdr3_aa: CANSQDPGYNSPLHF; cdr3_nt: TGTGCCAACAGCCAGGACCCGGGGTATAATTCACCCCTCCACTTT
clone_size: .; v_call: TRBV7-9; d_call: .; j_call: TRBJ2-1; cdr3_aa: CASSLLGEQFF; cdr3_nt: TGTGCCAGCAGCTTGTTAGGCGAGCAGTTCTTC
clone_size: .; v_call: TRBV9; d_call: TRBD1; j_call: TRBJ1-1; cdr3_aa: CASSVARDRGMNTEAFF; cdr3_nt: TGTGCCAGCAGCGTCGCCCGGGACAGGGGTATGAACACTGAAGCTTTCTTT
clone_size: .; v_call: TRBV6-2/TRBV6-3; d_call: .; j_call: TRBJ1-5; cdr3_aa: CASRARGNQPQHF; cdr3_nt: TGTGCCAGCAGAGCAAGGGGCAATCAGCCCCAGCATTTT
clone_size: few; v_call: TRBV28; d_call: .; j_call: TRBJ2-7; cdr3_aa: CASKKVDEQYF; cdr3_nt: TGTGCCAGCAAAAAGGTTGACGAGCAGTACTTC
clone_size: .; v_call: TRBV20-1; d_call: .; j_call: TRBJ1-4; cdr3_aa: CSAHPGGGNEKLFF; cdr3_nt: TGCAGTGCCCACCCCGGGGGCGGTAATGAAAAACTGTTTTTT
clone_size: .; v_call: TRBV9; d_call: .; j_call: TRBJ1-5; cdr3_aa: CASSARGLPQHF; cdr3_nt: TGTGCCAGCAGCGCGAGGGGTCTCCCCCAGCATTTT
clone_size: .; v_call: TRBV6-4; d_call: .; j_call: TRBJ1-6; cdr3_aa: CASSEDRANSPLHF; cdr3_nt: TGTGCCAGCAGTGAAGATCGGGCGAATTCACCCCTCCACTTT
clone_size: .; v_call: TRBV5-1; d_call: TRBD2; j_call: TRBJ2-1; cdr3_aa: CASSFSGTSGSNEQFF; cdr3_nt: TGCGCCAGCAGCTTTTCCGGGACTAGCGGGAGCAATGAGCAGTTCTTC
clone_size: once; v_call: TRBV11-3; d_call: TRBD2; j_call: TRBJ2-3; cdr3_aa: CASSSGGGRSTDTQYF; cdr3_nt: TGTGCCAGCAGCTCGGGGGGGGGACGGAGCACAGATACGCAGTATTTT
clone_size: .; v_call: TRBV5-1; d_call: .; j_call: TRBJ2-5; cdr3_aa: CASSRDRVTETQYF; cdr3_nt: TGCGCCAGCAGCCGTGATCGGGTAACGGAGACCCAGTACTTC
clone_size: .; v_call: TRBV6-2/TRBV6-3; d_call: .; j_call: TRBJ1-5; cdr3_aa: CASSYLLTGNQPQHF; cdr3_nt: TGTGCCAGCAGTTACCTACTCACTGGCAATCAGCCCCAGCATTTT
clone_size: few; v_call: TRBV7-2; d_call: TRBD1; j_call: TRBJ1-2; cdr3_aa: CASSFRGAYGYTF; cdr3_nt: TGTGCCAGCAGCTTCAGGGGGGCCTATGGCTACACCTTC
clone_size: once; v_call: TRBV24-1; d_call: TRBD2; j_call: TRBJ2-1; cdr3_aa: CATRGLAAGGEQFF; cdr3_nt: TGTGCCACCAGGGGACTAGCAGCCGGGGGTGAGCAGTTCTTC
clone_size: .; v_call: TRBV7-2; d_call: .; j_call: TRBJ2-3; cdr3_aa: CASSLDRRREDSIWQYF; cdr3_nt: TGTGCCAGCAGCTTAGATCGGCGGCGGGAAGATAGTATTTGGCAGTATTTT
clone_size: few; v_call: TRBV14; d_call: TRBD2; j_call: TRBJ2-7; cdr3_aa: CASSQTGTSVRKSSYEQYF; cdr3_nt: TGTGCCAGCAGCCAAACCGGGACTAGCGTCCGTAAGAGCTCCTACGAGCAGTACTTC
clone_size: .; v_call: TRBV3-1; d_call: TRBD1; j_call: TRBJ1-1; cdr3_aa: CASSNTGVEAFF; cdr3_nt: TGTGCCAGCAGCAACACAGGGGTTGAAGCTTTCTTT
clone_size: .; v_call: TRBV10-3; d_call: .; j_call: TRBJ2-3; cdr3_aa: CAIRLTRSDTQYF; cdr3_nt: TGTGCCATCAGACTAACCCGTTCAGATACGCAGTATTTT
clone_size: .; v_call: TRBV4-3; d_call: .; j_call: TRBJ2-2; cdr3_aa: CASSQSGPGELFF; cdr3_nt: TGCGCCAGCAGCCAATCAGGACCCGGGGAGCTGTTTTTT
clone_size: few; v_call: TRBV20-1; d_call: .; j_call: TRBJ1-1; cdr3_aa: CSARAGLNTEAFF; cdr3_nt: TGCAGTGCTAGAGCGGGATTGAACACTGAAGCTTTCTTT
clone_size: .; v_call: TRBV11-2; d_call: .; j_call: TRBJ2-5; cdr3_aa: CASSLAPVRAETQYF; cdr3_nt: TGTGCCAGCAGCTTAGCACCGGTCAGGGCGGAGACCCAGTACTTC
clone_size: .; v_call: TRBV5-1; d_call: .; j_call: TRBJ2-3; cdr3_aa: CASSLVGDLTTDTQYF; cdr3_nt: TGCGCCAGCAGCTTGGTAGGGGACCTGACGACAGATACGCAGTATTTT
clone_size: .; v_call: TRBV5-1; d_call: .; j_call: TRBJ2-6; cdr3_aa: CASSSSASGANVLTF; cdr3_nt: TGCGCCAGCAGCTCGTCAGCCTCTGGGGCCAACGTCCTGACTTTC
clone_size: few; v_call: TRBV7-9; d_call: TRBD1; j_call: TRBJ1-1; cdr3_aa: CASSFRTGTTEAFF; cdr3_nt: TGTGCCAGCAGCTTTAGGACAGGGACCACTGAAGCTTTCTTT
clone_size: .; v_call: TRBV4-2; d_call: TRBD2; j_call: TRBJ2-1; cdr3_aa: CASRAQGTSGYNEQFF; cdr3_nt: TGTGCCAGCAGGGCCCAGGGGACTAGCGGGTACAATGAGCAGTTCTTC
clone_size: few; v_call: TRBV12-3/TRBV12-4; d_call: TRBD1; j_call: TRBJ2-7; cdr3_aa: CASSLATGGSDEQYF; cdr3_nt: TGTGCCAGCAGTTTAGCGACAGGGGGGTCGGACGAGCAGTACTTC